The 10 T cell receptor beta chains listed next were all sequenced from one sample in a study of T-cell memory formation after mild COVID-19. TCRdb reprocessed the 5' RACE reads with MiXCR, giving one entry per CDR3 protein. The sample has hundreds of thousands of distinct CDR3 sequences, less than 25% seen once. The sample comprised PBMCs or a T cell subset sorted from them (not recorded which). These receptors were collected from an adult woman who had mild COVID-19 (a few samples of this study predate the infection). Cell type and time point are not known.

V usage is TRBV12-3 or TRBV12-4 and J usage is TRBJ1-1; no reliable D call. The CDR3 runs 15 residues. The V end lost 7 bases, the J end lost 1 base, and 16 bases lay between the germline ends. The CDR3 bases are TGTGCCAGCAAACCGACCCTGCAGCAGAACACTGAAGCTTTCTTT. It codes for CASKPTLQQNTEAFF.

In its sample, this clonotype was seen a few times. The rearrangement joins TRBV29-1 to TRBJ2-7; D is unclear. Between the trimmed V and J ends, which lost 1 base and 4 bases, there was a span of 20 bases. Germline V CDR1 and CDR2: SQVTM, ANQGSEA. This CDR3 comprises 16 residues. CDR3 region: CSVEVPADQFNYEQYF. In DNA form, the CDR3 reads TGCAGCGTTGAAGTCCCGGCAGATCAATTTAATTACGAGCAGTACTTC.

The table lists this clonotype with a few counts. This chain connects TRBV3-1 to TRBJ2-7; 7 nucleotides agree with TRBD2. With V trimmed by 1 base and J by 4 bases, 7 bases remained unmatched. Per the germline V gene, CDR1 is LGHDT and CDR2 is YNNKEL (reference sequence). This CDR3 has 15 amino acids. The chain's CDR3 is CASSQVLGLTYEQYF. CDR3 in DNA: TGTGCCAGCAGCCAAGTATTGGGACTAACATACGAGCAGTACTTC.

The CDR3 bases are TGTGCCACCAGTCAACAGGGGTACACAGATACGCAGTATTTT. Residues: CATSQQGYTDTQYF. The V and J genes are TRBV24-1 and TRBJ2-3; 7 positions match TRBD1. The CDR3 runs 14 residues. J was trimmed by 2 bases and V by 6 bases; bases with no gene match: 4. Germline-derived CDR1 and CDR2 are KGHDR and SFDVKD.

This chain connects TRBV7-9 to TRBJ2-5; unclear D gene. Per the germline V gene, CDR1 is SEHNR and CDR2 is FQNEAQ (reference sequence). The germline V and J ends were trimmed by 1 base and 0 bases, with 6 bases remaining between them. The CDR3 loop spans 14 amino acids. The CDR3 here is CASSLVGYQETQYF. The CDR3 DNA is TGTGCCAGCAGCTTAGTAGGCTACCAAGAGACCCAGTACTTC.

In this sample, this clonotype turned up a few times. The chain couples TRBV5-1 to TRBJ2-7; 10 bases line up with TRBD1. Trimming took 3 bases from V and 2 from J; bases not matched to a gene: 11. The CDR3 is made up of 17 amino acids. Looked up from germline, CDR1 is SGHRS and CDR2 is YFSETQ. The CDR3 region is CASSSLGQGYKAYEQYF. CDR3 in DNA: TGCGCCAGCAGCTCACTGGGACAGGGGTACAAGGCCTACGAGCAGTACTTC.

The V call is TRBV30, the J call TRBJ1-2; 8 bases are a match to TRBD1. Germline values: CDR1 GTSNPN, CDR2 SVGIG (reference sequence). This CDR3 comprises 12 residues. The J segment lost 8 bases and the V segment lost 4 bases, leaving 6 bases of the junction unmatched. CDR3 loop: CAWTGTGDGYTF. The CDR3 DNA follows: TGTGCCTGGACAGGGACAGGAGACGGCTACACCTTC.

This clonotype occurred a few times. The chain employs TRBV6-5 and TRBJ2-7; no clear D. The CDR3 spans 13 residues. Trimming took 2 bases from V and 6 from J, leaving 11 bases between them. CDR1 and CDR2 from the germline V gene are MNHEY and SVGAGI. The CDR3 region has the DNA TGTGCCAGCAGTTACAAGCCGATTGGCGAGCAGTACTTC. It codes for CASSYKPIGEQYF.

This chain links TRBV3-1 with TRBJ2-1; TRBD2 matches 10 bases. With 1 base clipped from V and 13 bases from J, the junction kept 10 bases outside the gene matches. Germline CDR1 LGHDT, CDR2 YNNKEL (reference sequence). CDR3 length: 15 residues. The CDR3 DNA sequence: TGTGCCAGCAGCCAAGGGAGGACTAGCGGTCTAGGCCAGTTCTTC. Protein product: CASSQGRTSGLGQFF.

This clonotype was found a few times. V gene TRBV29-1 combines with J gene TRBJ2-5, with 9 bases matching TRBD2. Germline CDR1 and CDR2: SQVTM and ANQGSEA. J was trimmed by 8 bases and V by 6 bases; bases with no gene match: 16. The CDR3 length is 15 residues. CDR3 sequence reads: CSVVGTSRGGRTQYF. For the CDR3, the DNA is TGCAGCGTCGTGGGGACTAGCAGGGGGGGAAGAACCCAGTACTTC.